This T cell receptor beta chain is from a study of T-cell reconstitution after alpha-beta-depleted transplantation in children (dated by TCRdb to the mid-2010s). About the investigation overall: The study quantitatively tracked T-cell immune reconstitution after TCRalphabeta/CD19-depleted allogeneic hematopoietic cell transplantation in children using TCR repertoire profiling.

The treatment or condition label for this specimen denotes: allogeneic hematopoietic cell transplantation with graft depleted of TCRalphabeta T cells and CD19 B cells. TCRalphabeta/CD19-depleted allogeneic hematopoietic cell grafts were given to the transplant recipients, all of whom were children. Receptor libraries were prepared by PCR. Sequenced using an Illumina HiSeq 2500. TCR libraries were prepared with molecular barcoding, using unique molecular identifiers to normalize TCRbeta repertoire quantification. TCRdb reprocessing: public reads trimmed at Q25 with fastp, clones called with MiXCR, in-frame beta chains kept. Each record represents a unique CDR3 protein, reported with the most common genes and DNA among its rows. In all, the sample holds around 370,000 distinct CDR3 sequences, and 15% to 20% of those were seen once. Around 38% of the sample is held by the ten biggest clonotypes. V is pared back by 3 bases and J by 9 bases, with 17 bases lying between the germline termini. The CDR3 contains 14 residues, cysteine and phenylalanine counted. Left in the record is the CDR3 DNA by itself, 42 bases read in frame from the first base.

This clonotype was observed a handful of times. No cognate antigen has been identified for it. No per-base quality is available; no much larger clone lies one base away. What the authors observed across the whole study: The high TCRbeta diversity at day 60 in some patients was ascribed to recipient T cells and intrathymic progenitors that had survived conditioning. About two months after transplant, the apparently early recovery of alphabetaT-cell counts reportedly depended on just several hundred clones that had expanded rapidly and came from non-depleted graft cells. Over subsequent months, a decline in hyperexpanded clone frequencies was noted, and after one year, T-cell counts and TCRbeta diversity were mostly ascribed to newly produced T cells.

Sequenced here: PBMCs, mostly from graft donor cells, sampled 360 days after TCRalphabeta/CD19-depleted stem cell transplant. This clonotype originated in a male patient aged 2 to 10 who had a stem cell transplant for acute lymphoblastic leukemia, so the T cells may come from the graft donor. The rearranged segments are TRBV12-3 or TRBV12-4 and TRBJ1-2, with TRBD1 as a weak D call on 5 bases. The DNA reads as follows: TGTGCCAGCAGTTTTGGGATGGCAGGGTCGCGCTACACCTTC. Its amino acids are CASSFGMAGSRYTF.